This T cell receptor beta chain comes out of a study of tumor and adjacent non-tumor tissue in lung cancer. Looking at the study overall: Aged roughly 30 to 85 years, patients included fewer than 11 men and a few women with stage I to III disease.

TCRbeta libraries were built with three rounds of nested PCR, modified from ARM-PCR. TCRdb re-called the multiplex PCR reads through MiXCR, storing one row per CDR3 protein. This sample has 47,000 or so distinct CDR3 sequences; roughly 67% occur once, and the top ten carry 30%. Details on this clonotype: Its antigen is unidentified. The junction does not match germline at one end; this may be a read error.

Study-level results: Top 100 clones took a larger repertoire share in normal lung. Patients with more diverse tumor TCRs had worse survival.

The germline CDR1 and CDR2 sequences are DFQATT and SNEGSKA (reference sequence). CDR3 length: 15 residues. This sample's RNA came from whole unsorted tissue. The normal lung tissue was taken more than 3 cm from the tumor edge. This clonotype was obtained from a woman in her 70s with non-small cell lung cancer. The chain has TRBV20-1 and TRBJ2-3, with D unclear. Sequencing was done on a sample of distant non-tumor lung tissue. The CDR3 DNA is TGCAGTGCTAGAGAGGTCCCACTGAGCACAGATACGGAGTATTTT. Its translation is CSAREVPLSTDTEYF.